This T cell receptor (beta chain) is drawn from a study of T cell repertoires in cytomegalovirus infection. Regarding the study as a whole: Using cumulative public TCR beta family frequency, the authors identified those who carried CMV together with the relevant HLA.

MiXCR, run by TCRdb on the reads, gives a single entry per CDR3 protein. The profile shows approximately 340,000 distinct CDR3 sequences, about 28% of them singletons. V trimming: 0 bases; J trimming: 5 bases; junction bases outside the gene matches: 7. There are 16 residues in the CDR3. Germline lookup yields CDR1 LGHNA and CDR2 YNFKEQ. On this clonotype: The antigen remains unidentified.

This chain links TRBV4-2 with TRBJ2-1; 7 nucleotides agree with TRBD2. This receptor was identified in a human donor in good health (CMV status not recorded). Some clones in this sample may be carry-over from other donors' samples. Specimen: cultured PBMCs, collected from culture after CMV antigen stimulation. The CDR3 spells CASSQESSGTNNEQFF. DNA of the CDR3: TGTGCCAGCAGCCAAGAGTCTAGCGGTACGAACAATGAGCAGTTCTTC.